This TCR beta chain derives from a study of spatial heterogeneity in lung cancer. General study points: Tracking of tumor mutation counts was seen in expanded intratumoral alpha and beta TCR counts.

This clonotype was counted ten times or more. The antigen is not known. This CDR3 region has 13 residues. The J segment lost 6 bases and the V segment lost 3 bases, leaving 0 bases of the junction unmatched. CDR1 and CDR2 from the germline V gene are SGDLS and YYNGEE. One entry per CDR3 protein, called by TCRdb with MiXCR from the 5' RACE reads. Of about 15,000 distinct CDR3 sequences listed, roughly 7.3% are singletons. This sample's time point: sample taken at primary tumor resection. The specimen comprised lung tumor tissue, sampled at surgery. This rearrangement joins TRBV9 to TRBJ2-1, with 10 nucleotides matching TRBD1. The TCR originated in a male donor with early-stage non-small cell lung cancer. The CDR3 DNA is TGTGCCAGCAGCGGGACAGGGGGCAATGAGCAGTTCTTC. It codes for CASSGTGGNEQFF.